The 27 T cell receptor beta chains listed next were all sequenced from one sample in a study of vaccination and CD4 T cells after COVID-19. An Oncomine TCR Beta short-read assay was used to sequence the DNA from cultured CD4+ T cells. TCRdb reprocessed the PCR reads via MiXCR and lists one record per CDR3 protein. The sample carries about 19,000 distinct CDR3 sequences, roughly 49% recorded once. No antigen has been identified for these receptors. Specified treatment: roughly nine-day PBMC culture with coronavirus spike peptide pools or control peptides (ViraFEST assay). The material sequenced was CD4+ T cells from blood, cultured in vitro, taken before SARS-CoV-2 vaccination. These receptors were taken from a human donor who had recovered from COVID-19.

This rearrangement joins TRBV2 to TRBJ2-3, with unresolved D. The V end was cut by 4 bases, the J end by 6 bases, with 11 bases between. The germline gives CDR1 SNHLY, CDR2 FYNNEI. The CDR3 runs 13 residues. The CDR3 DNA follows: TGTGCCAGCAGTGTCTCACTTGGGGATACGCAGTATTTT. The encoded protein is CASSVSLGDTQYF.

This clonotype came up a few times. V usage is TRBV20-1 and J usage is TRBJ1-1, with a possible D match to TRBD1 (6 bases). Deletions cut 2 bases from V and 6 bases from J, with 13 bases between. CDR1 is DFQATT and CDR2 is SNEGSKA in the germline V gene (reference sequence). This CDR3 comprises 13 residues. CDR3 bases: TGCAGTGCTAGACAGGGGATCGGCGCTGAAGCTTTCTTT. This codes for CSARQGIGAEAFF.

Only a few counts were recorded for this clonotype. This chain connects TRBV20-1 to TRBJ2-2; no reliable D call. The CDR3 length is 13 residues. Germline V gives CDR1 DFQATT, CDR2 SNEGSKA (reference sequence). The ends were cut back, 5 bases at V and 3 bases at J, with 10 bases in the middle. The CDR3: CSAWTDDTGELFF. CDR3 in DNA: TGCAGTGCTTGGACGGACGACACCGGGGAGCTGTTTTTT.

The chain combines TRBV6-1 with TRBJ2-3; 12 bases are shared with TRBD1. The V gene end was trimmed by 4 bases and the J gene end by 1 base; junction bases not matched to a gene: 3. Germline V gene lookup returns CDR1 MNHNS and CDR2 SASEGT. The CDR3 sequence is 16 residues long. The CDR3 spells CASSARDRGRTDTQYF. CDR3 in DNA: TGTGCCAGCAGTGCCCGGGACAGGGGGCGCACAGATACGCAGTATTTT.

This chain connects TRBV5-6 to TRBJ1-2; D is undetermined. Germline V gene lookup returns CDR1 SGHDT and CDR2 YYEEEE. The CDR3 covers 13 residues. V was cut by 1 base and J by 8 bases, with 12 bases left in between. CDR3 region: CASSLPQPGGYTF. The CDR3 DNA reads TGTGCCAGCAGCTTGCCCCAGCCGGGGGGCTACACCTTC.

CDR3 sequence: CASSLETRGFYGYTF. The DNA for the CDR3 is TGCGCCAGCAGCTTGGAAACCAGGGGTTTCTATGGCTACACCTTC. This rearrangement joins TRBV5-1 to TRBJ1-2; possible D gene TRBD1, 6 bases. CDR3 length: 15 amino acids. Trimming stripped 0 bases from V and 4 bases from J, with 13 bases between. Per germline, CDR1 SGHRS and CDR2 YFSETQ. Combining the CDR3 with reference TRBV5-1 and TRBJ1-2 gives the whole variable domain KAGVTQTPRYLIKTRGQQVTLSCSPISGHRSVSWYQQTPGQGLQFLFEYFSETQRNKGNFPGRFSGRQFSNSRSEMNVSTLELGDSALYLCASSLETRGFYGYTFGSGTRLTVV.

This clonotype was seen a few times. J is TRBJ1-2 and V is TRBV24-1; 10 bases map to TRBD1. Germline lookup yields CDR1 KGHDR and CDR2 SFDVKD. V shed 9 bases, J shed 4 bases, and the junction held 13 bases outside the gene matches. The CDR3 extends over 16 amino acids. CDR3 region: CATAPSPDRGVYGYTF. CDR3 DNA sequence: TGTGCCACCGCCCCTAGCCCGGACAGGGGGGTCTATGGCTACACCTTC.

The chain recombines TRBV19 with TRBJ1-2; possibly TRBD1 for D (6 bases). Germline V gives CDR1 LNHDA, CDR2 SQIVND (reference sequence). Between the trimmed V and J ends, which lost 10 bases and 3 bases, there was a span of 18 bases. The CDR3 runs 14 residues. The CDR3 protein is CATAGGAMDYGYTF. CDR3 DNA: TGTGCCACCGCTGGGGGGGCTATGGACTATGGCTACACCTTC.

The chain employs TRBV2 and TRBJ1-2, with 9 nucleotides matching TRBD1. The CDR3 is 14 residues long. Germline values: CDR1 SNHLY, CDR2 FYNNEI. The ends lost 5 bases at V and 7 bases at J; junction bases unmatched: 8. The CDR3 coding sequence is TGTGCCAGCAGTCGAGGGACAGGGACAGGTGGCTACACCTTC. Its translation: CASSRGTGTGGYTF.

The chain couples TRBV28 to TRBJ1-1; D possibly corresponds to TRBD1 (5 bases). Deletions cut 8 bases from V and 1 base from J, with 8 bases between. CDR1 MDHEN and CDR2 SYDVKM come from the germline V gene. The CDR3 length is 12 residues. The CDR3 is CASQGENTEAFF. CDR3 nucleotides: TGTGCCAGCCAGGGTGAGAACACTGAAGCTTTCTTT.

This chain joins TRBV11-2 and TRBJ2-1; TRBD2 might be the D (5 bases). Germline V gives CDR1 SGHAT, CDR2 FQNNGV. The CDR3 totals 13 residues. V was clipped by 0 bases and J by 9 bases, with 9 bases between them. CDR3 bases: TGTGCCAGCAGCTTAGACCGGGAAGGTGAGCAGTTCTTC. Residues: CASSLDREGEQFF.

This chain uses TRBV20-1 with TRBJ1-2; 7 bases fit TRBD1. CDR1 and CDR2 (germline): DFQATT, SNEGSKA (reference sequence). Germline trimming cut 6 bases from V and 2 bases from J; bases unmatched to any gene: 9. The CDR3 length is 14 residues. The CDR3 here is CSAQQGNTNYGYTF. As DNA, the CDR3 is TGCAGTGCCCAACAGGGGAACACCAACTATGGCTACACCTTC.

The chain uses TRBV7-2 and TRBJ1-1; no clear D. CDR1 and CDR2 (germline): SGHTA, FQGNSA. This CDR3 contains 14 residues. Deletions cut 1 base from V and 2 bases from J, with 8 bases between. CDR3 nucleotides: TGTGCCAGCAGCTTAGGTCCAGCAAACACTGAAGCTTTCTTT. Translation gives CASSLGPANTEAFF.

The rearrangement uses TRBV19 and TRBJ1-5; D is perhaps TRBD1 (6 bases). Germline loops: CDR1 LNHDA, CDR2 SQIVND (reference sequence). CDR3 length: 15 residues. Trimming left V 4 bases short and J 3 bases short, with 13 bases between. The CDR3 reads CASSTTGNNNQPQHF. In DNA form, the CDR3 reads TGTGCCAGTAGTACCACAGGGAACAACAATCAGCCCCAGCATTTT.

The genes are TRBV19 and TRBJ2-2; 8 nucleotides align to TRBD1. In germline, CDR1 is LNHDA, CDR2 SQIVND (reference sequence). The CDR3 has 15 amino acids. After removal of 7 bases from V and 5 bases from J, the junction contained 9 bases not matched to a gene. CDR3 DNA: TGTGCCAGTATGGGACAGGCCTTAGGGACCGGGGAGCTGTTTTTT. This translates into CASMGQALGTGELFF.

This clonotype was counted once. The chain uses TRBV28 and TRBJ1-5, with D possibly TRBD1 on 5 matching bases. CDR3 length: 19 amino acids. Trimming removed 5 bases from V and 0 bases from J, with 23 bases in between. Germline-derived CDR1 and CDR2 are MDHEN and SYDVKM. DNA for the CDR3: TGTGCCAGCAGTCCACCGACGGGACGGGCTTTCATTAGCAATCAGCCCCAGCATTTT. The encoded protein is CASSPPTGRAFISNQPQHF. The variable domain in full, completed from reference TRBV28 and TRBJ1-5, reads DVKVTQSSRYLVKRTGEKVFLECVQDMDHENMFWYRQDPGLGLRLIYFSYDVKMKEKGDIPEGYSVSREKKERFSLILESASTNQTSMYLCASSPPTGRAFISNQPQHFGDGTRLSIL.

The chain recombines TRBV7-3 with TRBJ2-6, with a tentative D call TRBD1 (6 bases). Trimming removed 5 bases at V and 4 bases at J, with 12 bases between. Germline assignment: CDR1 SGHTA and CDR2 FQGTGA. This CDR3 has 15 amino acids. CDR3 region: CASSPQGLGANVLTF. The CDR3, as DNA: TGTGCCAGCAGCCCCCAGGGGCTCGGGGCCAACGTCCTGACTTTC.

In its sample, this clonotype is medium-sized. The chain uses TRBV20-1 and TRBJ1-2, with TRBD1 matching over 8 bases. V lost 5 bases, J lost 7 bases, and 6 bases stayed unmatched. The CDR3 extends over 12 amino acids. Germline lookup yields CDR1 DFQATT and CDR2 SNEGSKA (reference sequence). CDR3 amino acids: CSADRGSSGYTF. CDR3 nucleotide sequence: TGCAGTGCTGACAGGGGTTCCTCTGGCTACACCTTC.

This clonotype has only a few counts. This chain connects TRBV20-1 to TRBJ2-5; 9 nucleotides agree with TRBD2. CDR3 length: 13 amino acids. CDR1 and CDR2 (germline): DFQATT, SNEGSKA (reference sequence). Germline trimming cut 6 bases from V and 5 bases from J; bases unmatched to any gene: 7. DNA of the CDR3: TGCAGTGCCCCTAGCGGGATAGGGGAGACCCAGTACTTC. It yields the protein CSAPSGIGETQYF.

This clonotype was counted a few times. The chain is built from TRBV20-1 and TRBJ1-5, with 7 bases matching TRBD1. CDR1 is DFQATT and CDR2 is SNEGSKA in the germline V gene (reference sequence). V lost 6 bases and J lost 11; bases outside the gene matches: 7. The CDR3 is 11 residues long. The CDR3 sequence is CSAFDREAQHF. In DNA form, the CDR3 reads TGCAGTGCCTTCGACAGGGAGGCCCAGCATTTT.

This chain links TRBV7-8 with TRBJ1-3, with D possibly TRBD1 on 5 matching bases. V was shortened by 4 bases and J by 4 bases, with 14 bases between the two germline ends. This CDR3 comprises 15 residues. Germline values: CDR1 SGHVS, CDR2 FQNEAQ. The CDR3 region has the DNA TGTGCCAGCAGCTCGGGGGTAACGCGAGGAAACACCATATATTTT. Translating it yields CASSSGVTRGNTIYF.

This clonotype was seen a few times. The chain joins TRBV27 to TRBJ2-7; tentatively, D is TRBD2 (6 bases). The CDR3 runs to 14 residues. CDR1 MNHEY and CDR2 SMNVEV come from the germline V gene (reference sequence). V was pared by 4 bases and J by 0 bases, with 10 bases between. The CDR3 reads CASSSAGSSYEQYF. For the CDR3, the DNA is TGTGCCAGCAGTTCAGCCGGGAGCTCCTACGAGCAGTACTTC.

This clonotype was seen a few times. V and J are TRBV5-1 and TRBJ1-2, with 9 bases identical to TRBD1. Germline V CDR1 and CDR2: SGHRS, YFSETQ. CDR3 length: 14 amino acids. Trimming removed 3 bases from V and 7 bases from J; junction bases left unmatched: 7. The chain's CDR3 is CASSWQGQGVGYTF. In DNA form, the CDR3 reads TGCGCCAGCAGCTGGCAGGGACAGGGAGTTGGCTACACCTTC.

This clonotype was found a few times. This chain connects TRBV27 to TRBJ1-2; maybe TRBD1 (5 bases). The V end lost 4 bases, the J end lost 5 bases, and 11 bases lay between the germline ends. The CDR3 is made up of 13 amino acids. Germline V gene data show CDR1 as MNHEY and CDR2 as SMNVEV (reference sequence). The CDR3, as DNA: TGTGCCAGCAGTTCCAGGGCCAAATATGGCTACACCTTC. This gives the protein CASSSRAKYGYTF.

This chain joins TRBV6-2 or TRBV6-3 and TRBJ1-5, with D perhaps matching TRBD1 (5 bases). Germline assignment: CDR1 MNHEY and CDR2 SVGEGT. Trimming stripped 2 bases from V and 3 bases from J, with 8 bases between. The CDR3 length is 14 residues. As DNA, the CDR3 is TGTGCCAGCAGTTACGACAGCCTCAATCAGCCCCAGCATTTT. Translated, it gives CASSYDSLNQPQHF.

The chain is built from TRBV15 and TRBJ2-7; tentative D call: TRBD2 (5 bases). The CDR3 is 15 amino acids. The germline gives CDR1 LNHNV, CDR2 YYDKDF (reference sequence). V was trimmed by 1 base and J by 0 bases, leaving 10 bases between them. The CDR3 DNA reads TGTGCCACCAGCAGAGTAACGGGGAACTCCTACGAGCAGTACTTC. It codes for CATSRVTGNSYEQYF.

The chain is built from TRBV11-1 and TRBJ1-6; TRBD1 matches at 9 bases. The CDR3 has 17 amino acids. Germline trimming cut 3 bases from V and 9 bases from J; bases unmatched to any gene: 12. Germline-derived CDR1 and CDR2 are SGHAT and FQDESV (reference sequence). The chain's CDR3 is CASSLVGGTGNTSPLHF. In DNA form, the CDR3 reads TGTGCCAGCAGCTTGGTCGGAGGGACAGGGAATACTTCACCCCTCCACTTT.